The entry below describes one T cell receptor beta chain. Original handling: Amplifying reference gene primers gave estimates of nucleated cell counts. TCRdb keeps only in-frame clones here, not all; method: immunoSEQ multiplex PCR. Clone size and the V and J calls come from that table; the DNA yielded D and trimming. The repertoire includes about 110,000 clones, about 87% of them detected once, and approximately 7% sits in the top ten. The sample is drawn from a study of blood T cell repertoires in COVID-19. For the study at large: Whether acute or convalescent, the COVID-19 samples came from the United States, Italy and Spain. T cells, B-cell-depleted T cells, or PBMCs provided the cDNA or gDNA that served as material.

This sequence originates from a woman between 45 and 65 years old with acute or convalescent COVID-19. The sequenced sample consisted of peripheral blood.

CDR3 in amino acids: CASSPDRGGGGYTF. CDR3 nucleotides: TGTGCCAGCTCACCGGACAGGGGCGGTGGTGGCTACACCTTC. This chain uses TRBV18 with TRBJ1-2; 9 positions match TRBD1. Germline V gene sequence: CDR1 KGHSH, CDR2 LQKENI. The V gene end was trimmed by 3 bases and the J gene end by 7 bases; junction bases not matched to a gene: 6. The CDR3 covers 14 residues.